This T cell receptor beta chain came from a study of cytomegalovirus exposure and HLA in healthy donors. This PCR relied on a set of 60 Vbeta primers and 13 Jbeta primers. Produced via immunoSEQ multiplex PCR; TCRdb's table is partial and in-frame only. The sample has about 100,000 clones; 76% are singletons. The germline gives CDR1 SNHLY, CDR2 FYNNEI. V lost 8 bases to trimming and J lost 8 bases, with 9 bases between them. The CDR3 is 10 amino acids. The chain combines TRBV2 with TRBJ1-1; no firm D call. The source is a woman in her 50s in good health and CMV-seropositive. Sample: PBMCs. CDR3 loop: CASHGQEAFF. In nucleotides, the CDR3 is TGTGCCAGCCATGGGCAGGAAGCTTTCTTT.